This TCR beta chain came from a study of blood T cells in healthy people across ages. CDR3 length: 16 amino acids. V lost 5 bases and J lost 11, with 27 bases in between. CDR1 is SGHTA and CDR2 is FQGNSA in the germline V gene. Together with a sample-barcoded 5' primer, a J-beta primer mix was included in a second PCR lasting roughly 6 to 12 cycles. MiXCR, run by TCRdb on the 5' RACE reads, gives a single entry per CDR3 protein. The sample lists about 1.4 million distinct CDR3 sequences, 59% seen once, with under 8.5% in the top ten. V usage is TRBV7-2 and J usage is TRBJ2-5, with a possible D match to TRBD1 (6 bases). Sequencing used blood. The receptor comes from a man in his late teens or twenties in good health. The DNA of the CDR3 is TGTGCCAGCAGCCCAGTGGGGACAACCAGTTCTTCGGAGCAGTACTTC. It encodes CASSPVGTTSSSEQYF.